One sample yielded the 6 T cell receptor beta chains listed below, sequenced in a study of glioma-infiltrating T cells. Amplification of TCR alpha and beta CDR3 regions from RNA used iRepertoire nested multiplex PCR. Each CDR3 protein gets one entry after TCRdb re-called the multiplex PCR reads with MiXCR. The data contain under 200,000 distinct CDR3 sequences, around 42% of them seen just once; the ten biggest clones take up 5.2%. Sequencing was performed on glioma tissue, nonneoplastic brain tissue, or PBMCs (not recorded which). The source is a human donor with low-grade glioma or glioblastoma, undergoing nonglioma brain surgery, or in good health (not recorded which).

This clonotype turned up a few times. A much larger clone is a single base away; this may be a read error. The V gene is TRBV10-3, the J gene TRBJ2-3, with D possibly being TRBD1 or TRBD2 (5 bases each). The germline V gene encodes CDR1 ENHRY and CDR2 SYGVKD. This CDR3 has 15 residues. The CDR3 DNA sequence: TGTGCCATCAGGTTTGGAGGACAACGCACAGATGCGCAGTATTTT. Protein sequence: CAIRFGGQRTDAQYF.

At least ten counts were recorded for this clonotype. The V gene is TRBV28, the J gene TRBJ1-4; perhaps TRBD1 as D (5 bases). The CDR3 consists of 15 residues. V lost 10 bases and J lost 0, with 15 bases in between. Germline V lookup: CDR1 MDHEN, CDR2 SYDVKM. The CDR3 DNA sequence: TGTGCCACCCACCCGGACACTGCAACTAATGAAAAACTGTTTTTT. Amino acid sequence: CATHPDTATNEKLFF.

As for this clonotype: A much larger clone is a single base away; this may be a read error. This chain's CDR3 is CASSPTGAPYKQYF. As DNA, the CDR3 is TGTGCCAGCTCACCAACCGGGGCACCCTACAAGCAGTACTTC. This chain uses TRBV28 with TRBJ2-7; D is tentatively TRBD1 or TRBD2 (5 bases each). The CDR3 has 14 amino acids. CDR1 is MDHEN, CDR2 SYDVKM, per germline.

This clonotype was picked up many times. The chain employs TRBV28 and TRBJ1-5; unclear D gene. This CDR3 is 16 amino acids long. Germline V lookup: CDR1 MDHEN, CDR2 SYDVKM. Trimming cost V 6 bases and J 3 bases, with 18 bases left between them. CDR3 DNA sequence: TGTGCCAGCAGCTCGGCAGGCAGTGATGACAATCAGCCCCAGCATTTT. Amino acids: CASSSAGSDDNQPQHF.

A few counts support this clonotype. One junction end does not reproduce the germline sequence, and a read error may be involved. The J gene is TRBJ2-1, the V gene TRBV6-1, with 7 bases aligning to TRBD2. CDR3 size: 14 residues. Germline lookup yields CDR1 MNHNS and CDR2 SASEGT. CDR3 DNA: TGCGCCAGCAGTCGTAGCGGGTTTTACAATGAGCAGTTCTTC. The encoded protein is CASSRSGFYNEQFF.

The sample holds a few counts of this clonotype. CDR3 residues: CASSESGPPDTQYF. CDR3 coding DNA: TGTGCCAGCAGTGAATCGGGACCACCAGATACGCAGTATTTT. This sequence joins TRBV2 and TRBJ2-3; D possibly uses TRBD1 or TRBD2 (5 bases each). The V end lost 2 bases, the J end lost 4 bases, and 10 bases lay between the germline ends. The CDR3 runs 14 residues. Per germline, CDR1 SNHLY and CDR2 FYNNEI.